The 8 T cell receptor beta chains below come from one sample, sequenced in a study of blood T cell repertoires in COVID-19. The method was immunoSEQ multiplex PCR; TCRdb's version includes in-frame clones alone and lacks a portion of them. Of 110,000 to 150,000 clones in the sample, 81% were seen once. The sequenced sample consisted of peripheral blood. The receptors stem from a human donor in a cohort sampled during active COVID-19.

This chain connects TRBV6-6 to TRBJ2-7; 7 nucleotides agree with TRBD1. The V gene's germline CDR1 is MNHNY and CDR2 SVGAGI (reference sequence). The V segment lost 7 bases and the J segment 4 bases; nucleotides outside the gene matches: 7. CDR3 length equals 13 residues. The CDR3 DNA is TGTGCCAGCAACAGGGGTGGGGAATACGAGCAGTACTTC. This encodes CASNRGGEYEQYF.

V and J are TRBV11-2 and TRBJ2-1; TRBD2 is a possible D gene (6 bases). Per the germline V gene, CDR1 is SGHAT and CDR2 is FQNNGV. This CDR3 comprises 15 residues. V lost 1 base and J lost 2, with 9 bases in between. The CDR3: CASSLGGNPYNEQFF. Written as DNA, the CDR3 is TGTGCCAGCAGCTTAGGCGGGAATCCCTACAATGAGCAGTTCTTC.

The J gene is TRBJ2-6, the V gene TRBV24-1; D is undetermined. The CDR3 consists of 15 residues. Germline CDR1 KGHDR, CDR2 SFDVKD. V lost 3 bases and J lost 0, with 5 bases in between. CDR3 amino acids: CATSDHGSGANVLTF. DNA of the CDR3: TGTGCCACCAGTGATCACGGCTCTGGGGCCAACGTCCTGACTTTC.

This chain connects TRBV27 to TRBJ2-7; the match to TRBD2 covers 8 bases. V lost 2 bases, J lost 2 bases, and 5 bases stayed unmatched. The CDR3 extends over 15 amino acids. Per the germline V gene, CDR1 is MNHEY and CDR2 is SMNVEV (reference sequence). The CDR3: CASSLQAGAPYEQYF. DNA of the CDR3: TGTGCCAGCAGTTTACAAGCGGGAGCGCCCTACGAGCAGTACTTC.

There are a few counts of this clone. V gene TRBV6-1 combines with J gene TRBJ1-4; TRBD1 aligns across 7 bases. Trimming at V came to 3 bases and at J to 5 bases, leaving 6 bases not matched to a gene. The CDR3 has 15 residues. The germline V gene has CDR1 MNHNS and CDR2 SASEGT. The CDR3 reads CASSDPGQKNEKLFF. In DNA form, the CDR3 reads TGTGCCAGCAGTGACCCGGGACAGAAGAATGAAAAACTGTTTTTT.

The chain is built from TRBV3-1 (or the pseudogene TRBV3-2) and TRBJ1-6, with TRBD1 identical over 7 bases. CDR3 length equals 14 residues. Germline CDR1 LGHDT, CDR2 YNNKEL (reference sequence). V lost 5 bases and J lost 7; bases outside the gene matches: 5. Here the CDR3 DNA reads TGTGCCAGCAGCACGACAGGGTTCAATTCACCCCTCCACTTT. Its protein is CASSTTGFNSPLHF.

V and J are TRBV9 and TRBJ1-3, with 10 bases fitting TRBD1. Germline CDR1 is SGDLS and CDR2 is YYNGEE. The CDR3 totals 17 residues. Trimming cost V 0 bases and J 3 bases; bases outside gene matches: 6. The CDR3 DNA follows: TGTGCCAGCAGCGTAGCCGGACAGGGGGGTGGTGGAAACACCATATATTTT. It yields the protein CASSVAGQGGGGNTIYF.

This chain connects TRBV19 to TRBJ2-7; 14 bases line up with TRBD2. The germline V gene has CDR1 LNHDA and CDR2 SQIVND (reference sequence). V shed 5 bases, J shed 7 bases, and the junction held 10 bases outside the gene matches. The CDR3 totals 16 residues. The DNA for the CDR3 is TGTGCCAGTAGTCCCCGGACTAGCGGGAGGATAGGAGAGCAGTACTTC. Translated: CASSPRTSGRIGEQYF.